This T cell receptor beta chain was sequenced during a study of response to subunit inactivated influenza vaccine. Overall study findings and caveats: There was a suggestion from the authors that each seasonal influenza vaccination recruits few new T cells.

For this clonotype: Its antigen is not identified.

MiXCR was run by TCRdb on the RT-PCR reads, yielding one entry per CDR3 protein. The table has about 650,000 distinct CDR3 sequences, about 15% seen once. Per germline, CDR1 DFQATT and CDR2 SNEGSKA (reference sequence). The CDR3 loop spans 15 amino acids. V lost 6 bases, J lost 9 bases, and 14 bases stayed unmatched. The chain has TRBV20-1 and TRBJ2-1; 10 nucleotides match TRBD2. This TCR was sampled from a man between 50 and 59 years old who received an inactivated influenza vaccine. The sample consisted of PBMCs from blood, taken 14 to 15 days before vaccination. CDR3 DNA: TGCAGTGCCACACGTGCCAGCGGGAGGGCGAGTGAGCAGTTCTTC. Encoded protein: CSATRASGRASEQFF.